Each of the 24 T cell receptor beta chains below was sequenced from the same sample in a study of T-cell reconstitution after alpha-beta-depleted transplantation in children (dated by TCRdb to the mid-2010s). The library was built by means of PCR. This sample was sequenced with an Illumina HiSeq 2500. To normalize quantification of the TCRbeta repertoire, the TCR libraries were built with molecular barcoding that relied on unique molecular identifiers. TCRdb reran the public reads through fastp at Q25 and MiXCR, keeping productive beta chains. Rows are combined by CDR3 protein, so each entry shows the most common genes and DNA. The sample table records some 640,000 distinct CDR3 sequences; around a sixth of these occur just once. The ten largest clones take up approximately 1% of the sample. This specimen was PBMCs from the stem cell graft donor, taken from the stem cell graft. The receptors come from a human donor who donated a stem cell graft to a child with acute myeloid leukemia.

The J gene is TRBJ1-2, the V gene TRBV3-1; the D is unclear. Looked up from germline, CDR1 is LGHDT and CDR2 is YNNKEL (reference sequence). V gave up 5 bases and J gave up 5 bases, with 12 bases separating them. The CDR3 runs to 13 residues. For the CDR3, the DNA is TGTGCCAGCAGCTACGCGGAACAGTATGGCTACACCTTC. Residues: CASSYAEQYGYTF.

This clonotype was seen only a few times. This chain uses TRBV7-8 with TRBJ2-1, with 7 bases fitting TRBD2. The CDR3 consists of 10 residues. Germline CDR1 reads SGHVS; CDR2 reads FQNEAQ. Unmatched junction bases numbered 2, after V lost 10 bases and J lost 8 bases. Here the CDR3 reads CAIRGDEQFF. The CDR3 coding sequence is TGTGCCATCCGGGGGGATGAGCAGTTCTTC.

In the case of this clonotype: A read error may be the cause here, since a much bigger clone is one base away. The J gene is TRBJ2-1, the V gene TRBV7-6; no clear D gene. This CDR3 spans 15 amino acids. Looked up from germline, CDR1 is SGHVS and CDR2 is FNYEAQ. CDR3 sequence reads: CASSLEEVQYNERFF. CDR3 sequence (DNA): TGTGCCAGCAGCTTAGAAGAGGTGCAGTACAATGAGCGGTTCTTC. The whole variable domain, filled in from reference TRBV7-6 and TRBJ2-1, reads GAGVSQSPRYKVTKRGQDVALRCDPISGHVSLYWYRQALGQGPEFLTYFNYEAQQDKSGLPNDRFSAERPEGSISTLTIQRTEQRDSAMYRCASSLEEVQYNERFFGPGTRLTVL.

This clonotype was seen ten or more times. V and J are TRBV20-1 and TRBJ1-5; no clear D gene. V was trimmed by 2 bases and J by 3 bases, leaving 11 bases between them. This CDR3 has 14 residues. Germline V gene lookup returns CDR1 DFQATT and CDR2 SNEGSKA (reference sequence). The CDR3 is CSARLGRVNQPQHF. CDR3 in DNA: TGCAGTGCTAGACTTGGACGAGTCAATCAGCCCCAGCATTTT.

This chain connects TRBV28 to TRBJ2-5, with D possibly TRBD1 on 6 matching bases. The ends were cut back, 1 base at V and 5 bases at J, with 11 bases in the middle. The CDR3 is 14 amino acids. Germline CDR1 reads MDHEN; CDR2 reads SYDVKM. CDR3: CASSLSGGEETQYF. The DNA for the CDR3 is TGTGCCAGCAGTTTATCTGGGGGCGAGGAGACCCAGTACTTC.

This clonotype was counted at least ten times. This rearrangement joins TRBV12-3 or TRBV12-4 to TRBJ2-5, with a weak D call TRBD1 (6 bases). V lost 7 bases and J lost 3, with 15 bases in between. The length of the CDR3 is 14 residues. CDR3 in amino acids: CASNPRGGEETQYF. The CDR3 nucleotides are TGTGCCAGCAACCCCCGAGGGGGAGAAGAGACCCAGTACTTC.

This clonotype showed up many times. The chain employs TRBV20-1 and TRBJ1-2; D is ambiguous. Germline V CDR1 and CDR2: DFQATT, SNEGSKA (reference sequence). V was cut by 4 bases and J by 4 bases, with 7 bases left in between. The CDR3 spans 11 residues. The CDR3 nucleotides read TGCAGTGCTACCGACCCCTATGGCTACACCTTC. It encodes CSATDPYGYTF.

Many counts were recorded for this clonotype. This chain joins TRBV20-1 and TRBJ2-3, with unresolved D. The germline gives CDR1 DFQATT, CDR2 SNEGSKA (reference sequence). Deletions cut 3 bases from V and 2 bases from J, with 12 bases between. This CDR3 has 14 residues. The DNA of the CDR3 is TGCAGTGCTAGTCCCCCCGTATTCACAGATACGCAGTATTTT. Translation: CSASPPVFTDTQYF.

This clonotype has a count of ten or more. The chain employs TRBV7-2 and TRBJ1-2, with TRBD1 matching over 9 bases. V lost 1 base, J lost 6 bases, and 3 bases stayed unmatched. This CDR3 is built from 14 residues. The germline V gene encodes CDR1 SGHTA and CDR2 FQGNSA. CDR3 bases: TGTGCCAGCAGCTTAGTTGGGACAGGGAATGGCTACACCTTC. Translating it yields CASSLVGTGNGYTF.

This clonotype was seen at least ten times. The chain combines TRBV20-1 with TRBJ1-1; 11 nucleotides line up with TRBD1. This CDR3 is 17 amino acids long. Trimming took 1 base from V and 4 from J; bases not matched to a gene: 11. The germline V gene encodes CDR1 DFQATT and CDR2 SNEGSKA (reference sequence). The CDR3 bases are TGCAGTGCTAGAGCTCCTAGGCGGACAGGGGGCGGCACTGAAGCTTTCTTT. Its translation is CSARAPRRTGGGTEAFF.

This clonotype was counted only a few times. The rearrangement joins TRBV20-1 to TRBJ1-6, with TRBD1 matching over 7 bases. Germline-derived CDR1 and CDR2 are DFQATT and SNEGSKA (reference sequence). The CDR3 runs 14 residues. The V and J ends lost 4 bases and 7 bases, in that order; junction bases with no gene match: 7. The CDR3 nucleotides are TGCAGTGCTACACCGGGACAGAAAAATTCACCCCTCCACTTT. Protein sequence: CSATPGQKNSPLHF.

The table lists this clonotype with many counts. The chain carries TRBV6-5 and TRBJ2-3; D is undetermined. The germline V and J ends were trimmed by 0 bases and 1 base, with 8 bases remaining between them. From germline, CDR1 is MNHEY and CDR2 SVGAGI. This CDR3 spans 15 amino acids. The CDR3 DNA follows: TGTGCCAGCAGTTACTCGGACCGACGCACAGATACGCAGTATTTT. As protein: CASSYSDRRTDTQYF.

V and J are TRBV24-1 and TRBJ2-1; possible D gene TRBD2, 5 bases. Trimming left V 9 bases short and J 5 bases short, with 7 bases between. Germline V gene lookup returns CDR1 KGHDR and CDR2 SFDVKD. The CDR3 has 11 residues. The DNA for the CDR3 is TGTGCCACCCGGACTGACAATGAGCAGTTCTTC. Amino acids: CATRTDNEQFF.

This clonotype was seen many times. The genes are TRBV28 and TRBJ2-3, with D uncertain. The germline V and J ends were trimmed by 2 bases and 2 bases, with 5 bases remaining between them. The CDR3 loop spans 13 amino acids. Germline lookup yields CDR1 MDHEN and CDR2 SYDVKM. In DNA, the CDR3 is TGTGCCAGCAGTTTACCTCCCACAGATACGCAGTATTTT. Amino acid sequence: CASSLPPTDTQYF.

This clonotype was seen many times. The CDR3 is CSAREVQRETQYF. CDR3 nucleotides: TGCAGTGCTAGAGAGGTCCAGAGGGAGACCCAGTACTTC. The rearrangement joins TRBV20-1 to TRBJ2-5, with D unresolved. This CDR3 comprises 13 residues. CDR1 and CDR2 (germline): DFQATT, SNEGSKA (reference sequence). Trimming took 0 bases from V and 5 from J, leaving 10 bases between them.

V usage is TRBV12-3 or TRBV12-4 and J usage is TRBJ1-2; D gene uncertain. Deletions cut 1 base from V and 8 bases from J, with 11 bases between. The CDR3 has 13 amino acids. The CDR3 protein is CASSLVQYGGYTF. The CDR3 DNA reads as TGTGCCAGCAGTTTAGTCCAGTACGGCGGCTACACCTTC.

Many counts were recorded for this clonotype. The genes are TRBV5-5 and TRBJ2-5; D uncertain. Trimming took 2 bases from V and 1 from J, leaving 6 bases between them. Germline V lookup: CDR1 SGHKS, CDR2 YYEKEE (reference sequence). The CDR3 is made up of 13 amino acids. The CDR3 region has the DNA TGTGCCAGCAGCTTTTTCACCCAAGAGACCCAGTACTTC. It encodes CASSFFTQETQYF.

This clonotype was seen many times. The V call is TRBV15, the J call TRBJ1-1, with a possible D match to TRBD1 (5 bases). The germline V gene has CDR1 LNHNV and CDR2 YYDKDF (reference sequence). CDR3 length: 15 residues. V dropped 3 bases and J dropped 5 bases, with 16 bases sitting between them. Here the CDR3 reads CATSREGRTITEAFF. The DNA of the CDR3 is TGTGCCACCAGCAGGGAGGGACGGACGATAACTGAAGCTTTCTTT.

This clonotype was counted ten times or more. This chain connects TRBV5-1 to TRBJ2-2; either TRBD1 or TRBD2 may fit D (5 bases each). V was cut by 9 bases and J by 0 bases, with 15 bases left in between. Looked up from germline, CDR1 is SGHRS and CDR2 is YFSETQ. The CDR3 is made up of 15 amino acids. CDR3 residues: CATSQGPSNTGELFF. Written as DNA, the CDR3 is TGCGCCACCTCCCAGGGACCGTCGAACACCGGGGAGCTGTTTTTT.

The CDR3 DNA sequence: TGTGCCAGCAGCTCCGGTCCTTCCGGAATGGATGAGCAGTTCTTC. It encodes CASSSGPSGMDEQFF. J is TRBJ2-1 and V is TRBV11-2; D ambiguous. V dropped 4 bases and J dropped 8 bases, with 18 bases sitting between them. The CDR3 sequence is 15 residues long. CDR1 is SGHAT and CDR2 is FQNNGV in the germline V gene.

As for this clonotype: A much bigger clone sits one base away, suggesting this may be a read error. V gene TRBV20-1 combines with J gene TRBJ1-1; D possibly corresponds to TRBD1 (5 bases). Germline CDR1 DFQATT, CDR2 SNEGSKA (reference sequence). The CDR3 spans 17 residues. V dropped 4 bases and J dropped 1 base, with 22 bases sitting between them. This chain's CDR3 is CSATTGRHVGGNTEAFF. As DNA, the CDR3 is TGCAGTGCTACGACGGGACGTCACGTTGGGGGGAACACTGAAGCTTTCTTT.

V gene TRBV9 combines with J gene TRBJ1-3; no definite D call. CDR1 is SGDLS, CDR2 YYNGEE, per germline. Deletions cut 0 bases from V and 4 bases from J, with 11 bases between. The CDR3 loop spans 15 amino acids. The CDR3 protein is CASSVDTSRGNTIYF. CDR3 coding DNA: TGTGCCAGCAGCGTAGACACATCTCGAGGAAACACCATATATTTT.

This clonotype was counted many times. The chain carries TRBV7-2 and TRBJ1-1, with 7 bases fitting TRBD1. Trimming took 5 bases from V and 14 from J; bases not matched to a gene: 8. Germline values: CDR1 SGHTA, CDR2 FQGNSA. The CDR3 sequence is 11 residues long. The CDR3 sequence: CASSEQGPPFF. CDR3 nucleotides: TGTGCCAGCAGCGAACAGGGGCCACCCTTCTTT.

This clonotype was seen once. The rearrangement joins TRBV12-3 or TRBV12-4 to TRBJ1-4; no firm D call. V lost 6 bases and J lost 8, with 10 bases in between. CDR3 length: 12 residues. The CDR3 DNA reads TGTGCCAGCAGCACGTTTGGGGAAAAACTGTTTTTT. Its protein is CASSTFGEKLFF.